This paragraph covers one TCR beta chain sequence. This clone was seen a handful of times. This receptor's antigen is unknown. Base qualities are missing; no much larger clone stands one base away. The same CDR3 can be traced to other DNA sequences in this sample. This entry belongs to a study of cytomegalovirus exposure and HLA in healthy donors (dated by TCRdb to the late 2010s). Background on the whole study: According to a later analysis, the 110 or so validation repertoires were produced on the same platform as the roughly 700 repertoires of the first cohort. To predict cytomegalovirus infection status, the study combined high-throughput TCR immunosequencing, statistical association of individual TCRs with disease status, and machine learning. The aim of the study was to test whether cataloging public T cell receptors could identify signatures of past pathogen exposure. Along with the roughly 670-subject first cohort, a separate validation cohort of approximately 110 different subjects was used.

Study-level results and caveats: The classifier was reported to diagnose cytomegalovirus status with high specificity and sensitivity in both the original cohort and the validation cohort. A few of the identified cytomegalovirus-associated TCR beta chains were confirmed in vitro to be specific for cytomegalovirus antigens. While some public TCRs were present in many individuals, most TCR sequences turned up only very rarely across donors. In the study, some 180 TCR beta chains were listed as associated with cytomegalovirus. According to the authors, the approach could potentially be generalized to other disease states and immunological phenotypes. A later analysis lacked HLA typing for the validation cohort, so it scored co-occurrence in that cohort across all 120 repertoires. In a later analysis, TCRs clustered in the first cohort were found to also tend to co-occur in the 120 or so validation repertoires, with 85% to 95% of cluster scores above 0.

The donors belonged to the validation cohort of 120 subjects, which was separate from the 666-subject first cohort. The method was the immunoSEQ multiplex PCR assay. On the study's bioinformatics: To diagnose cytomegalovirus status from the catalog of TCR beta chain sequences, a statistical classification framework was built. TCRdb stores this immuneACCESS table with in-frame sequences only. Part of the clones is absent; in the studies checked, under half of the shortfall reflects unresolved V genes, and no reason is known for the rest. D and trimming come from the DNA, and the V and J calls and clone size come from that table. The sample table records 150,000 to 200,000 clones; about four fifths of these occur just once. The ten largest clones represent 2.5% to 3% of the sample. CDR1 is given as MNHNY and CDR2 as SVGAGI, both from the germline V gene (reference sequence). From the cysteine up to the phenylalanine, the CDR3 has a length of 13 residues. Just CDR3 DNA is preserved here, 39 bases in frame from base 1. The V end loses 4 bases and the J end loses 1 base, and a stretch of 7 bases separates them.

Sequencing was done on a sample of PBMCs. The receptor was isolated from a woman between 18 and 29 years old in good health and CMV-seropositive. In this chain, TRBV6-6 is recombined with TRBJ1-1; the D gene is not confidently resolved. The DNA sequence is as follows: TGTGCCAGCAGTTTGAGGGAGAACACTGAAGCTTTCTTT. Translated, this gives CASSLRENTEAFF.